This T cell receptor beta chain was identified in a study of cytomegalovirus exposure and HLA in healthy donors. Primers: 60 Vbeta forward and 13 Jbeta reverse. Assay used: immunoSEQ multiplex PCR; TCRdb lists only in-frame clones, some missing. The table lists 210,000 or so clones, over 75% of them singletons. Study results and caveats: Later analysis showed TCR association rates varying by HLA locus, highest for DRB1 and lowest for HLA-C. A later analysis reportedly found that, within productive TCRs, an Asian-associated ancestry cluster had fewer N-insertions than the mean observed across the roughly 730 donors. Testing in vitro showed a few CMV-associated chains specific for CMV antigens.

About this clone itself: The antigen is undetermined.

CDR3 length: 16 amino acids. Trimming took 7 bases from V and 3 from J; bases not matched to a gene: 10. Looked up from germline, CDR1 is LNHDA and CDR2 is SQIVND (reference sequence). This clonotype originated in a woman aged 45-59 years in good health and CMV-seropositive. Sample: PBMCs. The V call is TRBV19, the J call TRBJ2-3; 10 nucleotides line up with TRBD1. The CDR3 loop reads CASTGQGGVRTDTQYF. For the CDR3, the DNA is TGTGCCAGTACCGGACAGGGGGGGGTTAGGACAGATACGCAGTATTTT.